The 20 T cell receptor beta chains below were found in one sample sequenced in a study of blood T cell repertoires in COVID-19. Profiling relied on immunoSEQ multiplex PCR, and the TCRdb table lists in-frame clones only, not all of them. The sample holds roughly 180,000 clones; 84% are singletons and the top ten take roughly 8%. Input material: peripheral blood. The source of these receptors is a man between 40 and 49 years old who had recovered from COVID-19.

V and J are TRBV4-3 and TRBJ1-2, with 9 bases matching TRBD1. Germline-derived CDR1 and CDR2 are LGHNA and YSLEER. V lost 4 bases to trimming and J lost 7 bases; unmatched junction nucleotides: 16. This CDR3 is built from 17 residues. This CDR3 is CASSPTLRDRVFGGYTF. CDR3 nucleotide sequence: TGCGCCAGCAGCCCAACTCTAAGGGACAGGGTATTTGGTGGCTACACCTTC.

CDR3 nucleotide sequence: TGTGCCAGCACGGGACAGGGGAATGAGCAGTTCTTC. Its protein is CASTGQGNEQFF. The rearrangement links TRBV6-5 to TRBJ2-1; TRBD1 matches at 10 bases. The germline gives CDR1 MNHEY, CDR2 SVGAGI. This CDR3 is built from 12 residues. V lost 7 bases and J lost 7; bases outside the gene matches: 1.

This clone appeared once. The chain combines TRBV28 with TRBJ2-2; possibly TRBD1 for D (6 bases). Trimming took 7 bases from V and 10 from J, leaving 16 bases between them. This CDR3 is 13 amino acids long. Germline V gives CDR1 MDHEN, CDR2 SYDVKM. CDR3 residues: CASTPGHLLELFF. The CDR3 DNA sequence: TGTGCCAGCACCCCGGGACACCTTTTGGAGCTGTTTTTT.

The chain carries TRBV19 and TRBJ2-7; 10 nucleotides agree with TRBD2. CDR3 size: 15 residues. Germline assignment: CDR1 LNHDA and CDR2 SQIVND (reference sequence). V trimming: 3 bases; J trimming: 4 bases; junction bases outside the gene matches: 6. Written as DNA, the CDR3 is TGTGCCAGTAGTATCCAGACTAGCGGGTCATACGAGCAGTACTTC. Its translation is CASSIQTSGSYEQYF.

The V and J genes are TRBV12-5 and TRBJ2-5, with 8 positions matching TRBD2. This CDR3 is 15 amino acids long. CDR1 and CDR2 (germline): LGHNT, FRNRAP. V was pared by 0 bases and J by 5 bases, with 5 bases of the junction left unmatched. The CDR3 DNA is TGTGCTAGTGGTTTGGTACGGGGGGGCTTGGAGACCCAGTACTTC. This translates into CASGLVRGGLETQYF.

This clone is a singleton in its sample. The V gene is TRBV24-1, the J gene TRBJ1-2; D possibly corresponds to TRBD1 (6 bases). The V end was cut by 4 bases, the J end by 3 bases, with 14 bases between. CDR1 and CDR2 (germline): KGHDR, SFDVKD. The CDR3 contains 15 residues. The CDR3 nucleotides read TGTGCCACCAGTGACCCCAGGGGACGGGACTATGGCTACACCTTC. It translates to CATSDPRGRDYGYTF.

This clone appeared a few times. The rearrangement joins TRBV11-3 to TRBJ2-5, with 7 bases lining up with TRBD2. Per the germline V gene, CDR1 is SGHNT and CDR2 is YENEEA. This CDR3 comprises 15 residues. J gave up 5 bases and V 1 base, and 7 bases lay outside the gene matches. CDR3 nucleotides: TGTGCCAGCAGCTTAGCGGGGGGAATTGGGGAGACCCAGTACTTC. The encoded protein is CASSLAGGIGETQYF.

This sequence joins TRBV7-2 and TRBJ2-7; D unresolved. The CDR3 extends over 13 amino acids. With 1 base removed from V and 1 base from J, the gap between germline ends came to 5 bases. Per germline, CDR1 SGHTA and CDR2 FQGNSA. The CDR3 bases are TGTGCCAGCAGCTTAGATTCATCCTACGAGCAGTACTTC. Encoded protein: CASSLDSSYEQYF.

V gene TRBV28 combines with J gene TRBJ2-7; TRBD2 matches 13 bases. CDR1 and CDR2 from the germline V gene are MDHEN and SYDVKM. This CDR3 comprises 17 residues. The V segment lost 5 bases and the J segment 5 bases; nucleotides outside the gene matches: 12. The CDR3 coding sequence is TGTGCCAGCAGTACGGGGACTAGCGGGATCCAACAGGACGAGCAGTACTTC. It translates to CASSTGTSGIQQDEQYF.

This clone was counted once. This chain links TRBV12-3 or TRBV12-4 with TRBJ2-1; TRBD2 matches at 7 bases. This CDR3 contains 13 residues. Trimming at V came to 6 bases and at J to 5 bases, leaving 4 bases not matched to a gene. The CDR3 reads CASSLSGNNEQFF. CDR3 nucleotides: TGTGCCAGCAGCTTAAGCGGGAACAATGAGCAGTTCTTC.

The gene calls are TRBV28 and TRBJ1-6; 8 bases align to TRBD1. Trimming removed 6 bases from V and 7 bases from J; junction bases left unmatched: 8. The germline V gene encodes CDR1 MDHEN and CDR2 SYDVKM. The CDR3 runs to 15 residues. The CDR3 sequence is CASRTGTGVNSPLHF. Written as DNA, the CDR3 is TGTGCCAGCAGGACCGGGACAGGAGTAAATTCACCCCTCCACTTT.

The CDR3 sequence: CASSKAGAGEQFF. CDR3 bases: TGTGCCAGTAGTAAGGCGGGAGCGGGTGAGCAGTTCTTC. The chain has TRBV19 and TRBJ2-1; 7 bases map to TRBD2. The CDR3 has 13 amino acids. Germline loops: CDR1 LNHDA, CDR2 SQIVND (reference sequence). The J segment lost 9 bases and the V segment lost 4 bases, leaving 6 bases of the junction unmatched.

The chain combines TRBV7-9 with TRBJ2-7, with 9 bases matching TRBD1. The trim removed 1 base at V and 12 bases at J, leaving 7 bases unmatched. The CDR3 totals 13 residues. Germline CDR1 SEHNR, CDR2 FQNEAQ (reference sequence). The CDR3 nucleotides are TGTGCCAGCAGCTTAGGGGGACAGGGTATAATGTACTTC. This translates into CASSLGGQGIMYF.

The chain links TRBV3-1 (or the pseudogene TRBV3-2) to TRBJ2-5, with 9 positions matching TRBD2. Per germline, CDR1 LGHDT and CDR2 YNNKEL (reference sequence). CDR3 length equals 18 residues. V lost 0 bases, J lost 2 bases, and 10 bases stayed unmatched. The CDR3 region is CASSQEAGGPVLQETQYF. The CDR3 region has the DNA TGTGCCAGCAGCCAAGAAGCGGGGGGCCCGGTCCTTCAAGAGACCCAGTACTTC.

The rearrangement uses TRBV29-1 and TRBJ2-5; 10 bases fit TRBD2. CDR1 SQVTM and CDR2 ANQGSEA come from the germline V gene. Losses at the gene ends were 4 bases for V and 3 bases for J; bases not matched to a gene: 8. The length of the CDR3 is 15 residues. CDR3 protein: CSVVPSGRSEETQYF. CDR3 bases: TGCAGCGTTGTTCCTAGCGGGAGATCGGAAGAGACCCAGTACTTC.

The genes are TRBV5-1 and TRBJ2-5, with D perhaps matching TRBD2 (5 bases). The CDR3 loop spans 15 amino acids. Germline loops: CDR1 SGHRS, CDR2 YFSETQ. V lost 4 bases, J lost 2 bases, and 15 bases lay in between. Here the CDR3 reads CASSTSGAVQETQYF. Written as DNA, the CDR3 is TGCGCCAGCAGCACGAGCGGAGCAGTACAAGAGACCCAGTACTTC.

The CDR3 region has the DNA TGTGCCAGCAGCCCCGGACAGGGGGTATACAATGAGCAGTTCTTC. It translates to CASSPGQGVYNEQFF. The chain carries TRBV3-1 (or the pseudogene TRBV3-2) and TRBJ2-1; TRBD1 aligns across 10 bases. Germline CDR1 reads LGHDT; CDR2 reads YNNKEL (reference sequence). V shed 4 bases, J shed 4 bases, and the junction held 4 bases outside the gene matches. The CDR3 contains 15 residues.

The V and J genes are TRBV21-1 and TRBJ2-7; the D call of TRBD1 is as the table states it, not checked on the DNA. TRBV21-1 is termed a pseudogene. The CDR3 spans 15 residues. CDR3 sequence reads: CASSNGTGKGYEQYF. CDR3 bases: TGTGCCAGCAGCAACGGGACAGGCAAAGGGTACGAGCAGTACTTC.

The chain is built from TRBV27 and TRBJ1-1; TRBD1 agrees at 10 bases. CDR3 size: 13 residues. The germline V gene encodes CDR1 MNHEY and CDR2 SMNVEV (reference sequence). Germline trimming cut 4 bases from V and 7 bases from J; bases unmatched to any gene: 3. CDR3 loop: CASSWGQGIEAFF. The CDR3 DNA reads TGTGCCAGCAGTTGGGGACAGGGGATTGAAGCTTTCTTT.

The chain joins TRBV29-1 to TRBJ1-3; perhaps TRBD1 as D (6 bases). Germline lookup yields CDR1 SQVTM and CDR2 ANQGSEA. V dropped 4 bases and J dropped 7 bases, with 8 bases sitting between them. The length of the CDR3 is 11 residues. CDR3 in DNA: TGCAGCGTTGTGGGGGCCAACACCATATATTTT. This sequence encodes CSVVGANTIYF.